This T cell receptor (beta chain) was profiled in a study of T cells expressing NK-cell markers. Turning to the study itself: Underlying the TCR beta repertoires were sorted CD3+CD56+NKG2C+, CD3+CD56+NKG2C- and CD3+CD56-NKG2C+ T cells. Among the eight sequenced donors, seven tested HCMV-seropositive and one tested seronegative. General study findings and limits: Questions lingered over whether expanded NKG2C+ T cell clones were HCMV-specific. Researchers report these clonotypes also headed the CD3+CD56-NKG2C+ fraction in four donors.

TCRdb reprocessed the 5' RACE reads, keeping one entry per CDR3 protein, no DNA. This listing includes a few hundred thousand distinct CDR3 sequences. Germline CDR1 LNHNV, CDR2 YYDKDF (reference sequence). The CDR3 spans 18 residues. Comments on this clonotype: Its specificity is not known.

The chain links TRBV15 to TRBJ2-6; as DNA is missing, the TRBD2 call by TCRdb cannot be tested. The TCR sequence derives from a woman in her 50s in good health. Material: blood T cells: a sorted CD56 or NKG2C T cell subset, CD4+ or CD8+ T cells, or bulk PBMC T cells (not recorded which). The CDR3 sequence is CATSRGGSGLSGANVLTF.